These T cell receptor beta chains were read from a single sample in a study of blood T cell repertoires in COVID-19. Sequencing used immunoSEQ multiplex PCR; TCRdb keeps in-frame clones, though not all of them. The table records 90,000 to 95,000 clones, around nine tenths of them present only once. What was sequenced was peripheral blood. The receptors were gathered from a woman aged 70-85 years with acute or convalescent COVID-19. CDR3s include the opening cysteine and the closing phenylalanine or tryptophan. A D gene is named only where the DNA matches it firmly. Rows may omit the clone size; those that give it use once, few, many or a size class.

NA | TRBJ1-1 | TRBV4-1 | NA | TGCGCCAGCTCGCGGGAGGGAACTGAAGCTTTCTTT | CASSREGTEAFF
TRBD1 | TRBJ1-1 | TRBV5-1 | NA | TGCGCCAGCAGCCGTACAGGGGACCCCACTGAAGCTTTCTTT | CASSRTGDPTEAFF
NA | TRBJ1-1 | TRBV19 | once | TGTGCCAGTAGTCCGAGTCAAACTCGTTTGAACACTGAAGCTTTCTTT | CASSPSQTRLNTEAFF
NA | TRBJ2-1 | TRBV12-3/TRBV12-4 | NA | TGTGCCAGCAGTTTAGATCCATACAATGAGCAGTTCTTC | CASSLDPYNEQFF
TRBD2 | TRBJ2-3 | TRBV14 | NA | TGTGCCAGCAGCCAAGAATCCCCGGGGACTAGCGGGTCCGGTACGCAGTATTTT | CASSQESPGTSGSGTQYF
TRBD2 | TRBJ2-5 | TRBV6-5 | NA | TGTGCCAGCAGTCTAACTAGCGGGAGTGAGACCCAGTACTTC | CASSLTSGSETQYF
TRBD1 | TRBJ2-3 | TRBV10-2 | NA | TGCGCCAGCAGTCGGGACAGGGGAGGGTCAGATACGCAGTATTTT | CASSRDRGGSDTQYF
NA | TRBJ1-1 | TRBV5-5 | NA | TGTGCCAGCAGCTTGGGGCACAACACTGAAGCTTTCTTT | CASSLGHNTEAFF
TRBD1 | TRBJ2-5 | TRBV6-5 | once | TGTGCCAGCAGTCACAGGGGGCGAGGGGAGACCCAGTACTTC | CASSHRGRGETQYF
TRBD2 | TRBJ2-5 | TRBV19 | NA | TGTGCCAGTAGTGTGCGGGGGTGGCAAGAGACCCAGTACTTC | CASSVRGWQETQYF
NA | TRBJ2-7 | TRBV6-2/TRBV6-3 | NA | TGTGCCAGCAGTTACTCGAGGGGGGGCGAGCAGTACTTC | CASSYSRGGEQYF
NA | TRBJ1-2 | TRBV27 | NA | TGTGCCAGCTCACACAGTGCTAACTATGGCTACACCTTC | CASSHSANYGYTF
NA | TRBJ2-1 | TRBV5-1 | NA | TGCGCCAGCAGCACCTCAACTCCTAGCGCCAATGAGCAGTTCTTC | CASSTSTPSANEQFF
NA | TRBJ2-3 | TRBV27 | NA | TGTGCCAGCAGGAGTCCGGGACAAGGTACAGATACGCAGTATTTT | CASRSPGQGTDTQYF
NA | TRBJ1-1 | TRBV3-1/TRBV3-2 | NA | TGTGCCAGCAGCTTAACAGGGATGGGCACTGAAGCTTTCTTT | CASSLTGMGTEAFF
NA | TRBJ2-2 | TRBV6-1 | NA | TGTGCCAGCAGTGAAGCGGCGGGGGCATTGGGGGAGCTGTTTTTT | CASSEAAGALGELFF
TRBD2 | TRBJ2-1 | TRBV5-4 | once | TGTGCCAGCAGCTTGGGACTAGCGGGGTACAATGAGCAGTTCTTC | CASSLGLAGYNEQFF
TRBD1 | TRBJ1-3 | TRBV6-5 | NA | TGTGCCAGCGGGCGGGACAGGGGGGGAAACACCATATATTTT | CASGRDRGGNTIYF
NA | TRBJ2-3 | TRBV9 | once | TGTGCCAGCAGCGTAGGGCTAGCAGATACGCAGTATTTT | CASSVGLADTQYF
TRBD1 | TRBJ1-1 | TRBV28 | NA | TGTGCCAGCAGGAGACAGGGGGTGGGCACTGAAGCTTTCTTT | CASRRQGVGTEAFF